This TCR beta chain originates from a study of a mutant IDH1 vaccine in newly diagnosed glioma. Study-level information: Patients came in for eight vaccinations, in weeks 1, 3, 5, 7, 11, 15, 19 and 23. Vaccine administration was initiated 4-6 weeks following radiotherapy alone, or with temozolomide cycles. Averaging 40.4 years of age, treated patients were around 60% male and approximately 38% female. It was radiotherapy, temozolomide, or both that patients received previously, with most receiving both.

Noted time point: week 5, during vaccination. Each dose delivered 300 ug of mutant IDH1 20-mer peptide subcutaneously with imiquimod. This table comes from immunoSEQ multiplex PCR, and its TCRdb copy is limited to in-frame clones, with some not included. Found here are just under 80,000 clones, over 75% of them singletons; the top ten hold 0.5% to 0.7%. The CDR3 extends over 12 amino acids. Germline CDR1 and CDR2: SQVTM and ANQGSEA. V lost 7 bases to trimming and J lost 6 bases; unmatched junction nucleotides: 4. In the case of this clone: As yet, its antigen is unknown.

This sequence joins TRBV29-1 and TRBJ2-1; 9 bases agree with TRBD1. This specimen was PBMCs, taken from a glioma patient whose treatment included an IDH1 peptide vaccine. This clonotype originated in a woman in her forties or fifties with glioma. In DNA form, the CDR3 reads TGCAGCGAGGGGGGACAGGGCAATGAGCAGTTCTTC. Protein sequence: CSEGGQGNEQFF.